Listed here are 31 T cell receptor beta chains from one sample, sequenced in a study of shared clonotypes between healthy human individuals. Naive CD8 populations comprised CD45RO-negative cells positively selected for CCR7, excluding terminally differentiated effector memory CD45RA+ cells. Sequenced by immunoSEQ multiplex PCR; TCRdb stores in-frame clones only, minus some. The profile shows around 1,900,000 clones, 93% of them singletons. The material sequenced was naive CD8+ T cells from PBMCs. The receptors shown here come from a young man in good health. Some clones in this sample may be carry-over from other donors' samples.

About this clone itself: The identical CDR3 is also encoded by other nucleotide sequences in the sample. The chain is built from TRBV5-4 and TRBJ2-7; 10 bases are a match to TRBD2. With V trimmed by 0 bases and J by 7 bases, 7 bases remained unmatched. The CDR3 length is 15 residues. From germline, CDR1 is SGHNT and CDR2 YYREEE (reference sequence). This chain's CDR3 is CASSLALAGVDEQYF. The CDR3 DNA sequence: TGTGCCAGCAGCTTGGCCCTAGCGGGAGTGGATGAGCAGTACTTC.

The sample holds one count of this clone. The chain is built from TRBV7-8 and TRBJ2-7; tentative D call: TRBD2 (5 bases). The CDR3 is made up of 15 amino acids. Germline CDR1 SGHVS, CDR2 FQNEAQ. The V end was cut by 5 bases, the J end by 3 bases, with 17 bases between. CDR3 DNA sequence: TGTGCCAGCAGCCCAAATTCCCCTAGCCTCTACGAGCAGTACTTC. This encodes CASSPNSPSLYEQYF.

The chain combines TRBV29-1 with TRBJ1-3; D unclear. The CDR3 sequence is 15 residues long. V lost 3 bases and J lost 0, with 12 bases in between. Germline V gene sequence: CDR1 SQVTM, CDR2 ANQGSEA. The CDR3 nucleotides read TGCAGCGTTGAGGCCGGGGTCGCCTCTGGAAACACCATATATTTT. Encoded protein: CSVEAGVASGNTIYF. Using reference TRBV29-1 and TRBJ1-3 for the parts outside the CDR3, the full variable domain is SAVISQKPSRDICQRGTSLTIQCQVDSQVTMMFWYRQQPGQSLTLIATANQGSEATYESGFVIDKFPISRPNLTFSTLTVSNMSPEDSSIYLCSVEAGVASGNTIYFGEGSWLTVV.

The chain carries TRBV27 and TRBJ2-7; possibly TRBD2 for D (6 bases). Germline CDR1 is MNHEY and CDR2 is SMNVEV (reference sequence). CDR3 length: 15 residues. The V and J ends lost 5 bases and 1 base respectively, with 15 bases between them. The CDR3 sequence is CASSTPEGLSYEQYF. CDR3 sequence (DNA): TGTGCCAGCAGTACCCCGGAGGGCCTATCCTACGAGCAGTACTTC.

The chain is built from TRBV27 and TRBJ2-7, with D perhaps assigned TRBD1 or TRBD2 (7 bases each). V gave up 0 bases and J gave up 3 bases, with 15 bases separating them. There are 16 residues in the CDR3. Germline V gene sequence: CDR1 MNHEY, CDR2 SMNVEV (reference sequence). This CDR3 is CASSLSQGEGLYEQYF. The CDR3, as DNA: TGTGCCAGCAGTTTATCGCAGGGGGAGGGCCTCTACGAGCAGTACTTC.

The V and J genes are TRBV6-1 and TRBJ1-5; tentatively, D is TRBD1 (5 bases). CDR1 MNHNS and CDR2 SASEGT come from the germline V gene. Trimming shortened V by 2 bases and J by 4 bases, and 15 bases separated the two germline ends. The CDR3 has 16 residues. The CDR3 DNA reads as TGTGCCAGCAGTGAATTGAAGGGGCCTAATAATCAGCCCCAGCATTTT. Amino acids: CASSELKGPNNQPQHF.

The chain is built from TRBV7-2 and TRBJ2-7, with a weak D call TRBD2 (5 bases). CDR1 and CDR2 (germline): SGHTA, FQGNSA. CDR3 size: 12 residues. V shed 3 bases and J shed 6 bases, with 9 bases lying between them. CDR3 in DNA: TGTGCCAGCAGCTTCGGGGAGTCCGAGCAGTACTTC. Translating it yields CASSFGESEQYF.

The V call is TRBV4-1, the J call TRBJ1-5; D not certain. CDR3 size: 15 residues. Germline lookup yields CDR1 MGHRA and CDR2 YSYEKL. V was clipped by 1 base and J by 2 bases, with 9 bases between them. The CDR3 DNA is TGCGCCAGCAGCCAAGGGTCGATTGGCAATCAGCCCCAGCATTTT. Amino acid sequence: CASSQGSIGNQPQHF.

This chain connects TRBV27 to TRBJ2-1; D gene uncertain. The CDR3 extends over 13 amino acids. The V end lost 8 bases, the J end lost 8 bases, and 16 bases lay between the germline ends. Germline-derived CDR1 and CDR2 are MNHEY and SMNVEV (reference sequence). For the CDR3, the DNA is TGTGCCAGCGTTGGCGGCGTCACGGATGAGCAGTTCTTC. Translation: CASVGGVTDEQFF.

The chain has TRBV25-1 and TRBJ2-2; D is unresolved. V lost 6 bases and J lost 5, with 10 bases in between. This CDR3 has 13 residues. The germline gives CDR1 MGHDK, CDR2 SYGVNS. Here the CDR3 reads CASRPTRTGELFF. As DNA, the CDR3 is TGTGCCAGCAGACCGACCAGGACCGGGGAGCTGTTTTTT.

V and J are TRBV6-1 and TRBJ1-5; D call uncertain. Germline CDR1 reads MNHNS; CDR2 reads SASEGT. The V gene lost 2 bases and the J gene lost 5 bases, with 7 bases spanning the gap. CDR3 length: 13 residues. As DNA, the CDR3 is TGTGCCAGCAGTGAATCACGGGATCAGCCCCAGCATTTT. Its protein is CASSESRDQPQHF.

About this clone: The sample carries other DNA sequences with the same CDR3. The V gene is TRBV27, the J gene TRBJ1-2; no firm D call. The CDR3 totals 12 residues. Trimming cost V 6 bases and J 2 bases, with 7 bases left between them. CDR1 and CDR2 (germline): MNHEY, SMNVEV (reference sequence). CDR3 region: CASSSDNYGYTF. The CDR3 DNA reads as TGTGCCAGCAGCAGTGACAACTATGGCTACACCTTC.

The rearrangement joins TRBV19 to TRBJ1-1; tentative D call: TRBD1 (5 bases). V gave up 11 bases and J gave up 5 bases, with 18 bases separating them. Germline V gene data show CDR1 as LNHDA and CDR2 as SQIVND (reference sequence). The length of the CDR3 is 13 residues. The CDR3 DNA follows: TGTGCCGTCATGGGGGGGGAGGAAACTGAAGCTTTCTTT. Translating gives CAVMGGEETEAFF.

J is TRBJ2-7 and V is TRBV27, with 9 bases lining up with TRBD1. CDR3 length: 13 amino acids. Germline assignment: CDR1 MNHEY and CDR2 SMNVEV (reference sequence). The junction had 6 bases not matched to a gene; V was cut back by 6 bases and J by 6 bases. CDR3 in amino acids: CASRLDRGSEQYF. The DNA for the CDR3 is TGTGCCAGCAGGCTGGACAGGGGCTCCGAGCAGTACTTC.

This sequence joins TRBV2 and TRBJ2-3, with 8 bases lining up with TRBD2. CDR1 is SNHLY and CDR2 is FYNNEI in the germline V gene. V shed 8 bases, J shed 2 bases, and the junction held 9 bases outside the gene matches. This CDR3 contains 15 residues. As DNA, the CDR3 is TGTGCCAGCTCGGGAGGGGCGGGTGCCACAGATACGCAGTATTTT. Translation: CASSGGAGATDTQYF.

The V call is TRBV7-8, the J call TRBJ2-5; possibly TRBD2 for D (5 bases). This CDR3 contains 16 residues. Between the trimmed V and J ends, which lost 3 bases and 2 bases, there was a span of 16 bases. Looked up from germline, CDR1 is SGHVS and CDR2 is FQNEAQ. The CDR3 nucleotides read TGTGCCAGCAGCTTCTTTACCGGGGATTCACAAGAGACCCAGTACTTC. Protein product: CASSFFTGDSQETQYF.

This rearrangement joins TRBV14 to TRBJ1-2, with TRBD1 matching 9 bases. This CDR3 has 13 residues. Germline V gene sequence: CDR1 SGHDN, CDR2 FVKESK. V was pared by 4 bases and J by 5 bases, with 2 bases of the junction left unmatched. The CDR3 sequence: CASSPGTGYGYTF. Here the CDR3 DNA reads TGTGCCAGCAGCCCCGGGACAGGGTATGGCTACACCTTC.

The V call is TRBV6-1, the J call TRBJ1-1, with D possibly TRBD1 on 6 matching bases. The V and J ends lost 4 bases and 3 bases respectively, with 15 bases between them. The CDR3 contains 15 residues. The germline V gene encodes CDR1 MNHNS and CDR2 SASEGT. CDR3 coding DNA: TGTGCCAGCAGTGCGCGGGGGCCATCCCACACTGAAGCTTTCTTT. Translating it yields CASSARGPSHTEAFF.

The chain combines TRBV6-1 with TRBJ2-7; D uncertain. Trimming pared 6 bases from V and 6 bases from J, leaving 9 bases between. CDR1 and CDR2 (germline): MNHNS, SASEGT. This CDR3 contains 11 residues. The CDR3 here is CASRAGGEQYF. The CDR3 region has the DNA TGTGCCAGCAGAGCAGGCGGCGAGCAGTACTTC.

The J gene is TRBJ2-2, the V gene TRBV15; no clear D. Germline lookup yields CDR1 LNHNV and CDR2 YYDKDF (reference sequence). Trimming shortened V by 6 bases and J by 0 bases, and 17 bases separated the two germline ends. The CDR3 is made up of 17 amino acids. Written as DNA, the CDR3 is TGTGCCACCAGTTTAGAGTCGGTCGGCTCGAACACCGGGGAGCTGTTTTTT. This gives the protein CATSLESVGSNTGELFF.

The chain recombines TRBV4-2 with TRBJ2-2, with 11 bases lining up with TRBD2. Per the germline V gene, CDR1 is LGHNA and CDR2 is YNFKEQ. The ends lost 5 bases at V and 3 bases at J; junction bases unmatched: 2. The CDR3 runs to 15 residues. CDR3 in DNA: TGTGCCAGCAGCTTTAGCGGGGGGGACACCGGGGAGCTGTTTTTT. Encoded protein: CASSFSGGDTGELFF.

J is TRBJ1-5 and V is TRBV5-3, with D hard to call. TRBV5-3 carries the ORF label, with uncertain function. V gave up 3 bases and J gave up 6 bases, with 10 bases separating them. This CDR3 has 13 residues. Written as DNA, the CDR3 is TGTGCCAGAAGCTATCAAGTCGGTCAGCCCCAGCATTTT. This gives the protein CARSYQVGQPQHF.

The J gene is TRBJ2-3, the V gene TRBV9; tentatively, D is TRBD1 or TRBD2 (5 bases each). The CDR3 is 17 amino acids. Trimming removed 2 bases from V and 6 bases from J, with 22 bases in between. The germline gives CDR1 SGDLS, CDR2 YYNGEE. CDR3 in amino acids: CASSVHLGDGAEDTQYF. For the CDR3, the DNA is TGTGCCAGCAGCGTCCATTTGGGGGATGGGGCGGAGGATACGCAGTATTTT.

The chain carries TRBV27 and TRBJ2-1; no definite D call. V was clipped by 5 bases and J by 4 bases, with 15 bases between them. The CDR3 loop spans 15 amino acids. Germline CDR1 reads MNHEY; CDR2 reads SMNVEV (reference sequence). The CDR3 region has the DNA TGTGCCAGCAGTCAACCCTACGGGCTGTACAATGAGCAGTTCTTC. As protein: CASSQPYGLYNEQFF.

The chain joins TRBV15 to TRBJ2-3; 9 positions agree with TRBD2. CDR1 LNHNV and CDR2 YYDKDF come from the germline V gene (reference sequence). V lost 8 bases and J lost 3; bases outside the gene matches: 6. This CDR3 spans 14 amino acids. In DNA form, the CDR3 reads TGTGCCACCGGACCGGGACTAGCAACAGATACGCAGTATTTT. This codes for CATGPGLATDTQYF.

V is TRBV9 and J is TRBJ2-7, with TRBD2 matching over 11 bases. The V segment lost 0 bases and the J segment 3 bases; nucleotides outside the gene matches: 5. Per germline, CDR1 SGDLS and CDR2 YYNGEE. This CDR3 is built from 16 residues. The CDR3 here is CASSVDFTSGSYEQYF. CDR3 in DNA: TGTGCCAGCAGCGTAGATTTCACTAGCGGGAGCTACGAGCAGTACTTC.

This chain links TRBV11-2 with TRBJ2-3; no reliable D call. The CDR3 runs 13 residues. From germline, CDR1 is SGHAT and CDR2 FQNNGV. Trimming removed 3 bases at V and 0 bases at J, with 4 bases between. The CDR3 is CASSFGSTDTQYF. DNA of the CDR3: TGTGCCAGCAGCTTCGGCAGCACAGATACGCAGTATTTT.

This clone has a single count. The same CDR3 arises from other DNA sequences in this sample as well. V usage is TRBV7-9 and J usage is TRBJ2-2, with D unresolved. The CDR3 has 10 residues. Germline V gives CDR1 SEHNR, CDR2 FQNEAQ (reference sequence). Trimming shortened V by 5 bases and J by 8 bases, and 3 bases separated the two germline ends. The CDR3 here is CASSLGELFF. Here the CDR3 DNA reads TGTGCCAGCAGCCTGGGGGAGCTGTTTTTT.

This clone has only one observation. The chain joins TRBV29-1 to TRBJ2-5, with D possibly TRBD2 on 5 matching bases. The better agreement between TRBJ2-7 and the DNA end casts doubt on the J call. The length of the CDR3 is 12 residues. Germline CDR1 is SQVTM and CDR2 is ANQGSEA. The CDR3, as DNA: TGCAGCGTTGAACTACCGGGAAACGAGCAGTACTTC. This gives the protein CSVELPGNEQYF.

The rearrangement uses TRBV19 and TRBJ2-1; 8 bases agree with TRBD2. The CDR3 has 15 amino acids. Germline V gene lookup returns CDR1 LNHDA and CDR2 SQIVND (reference sequence). Trimming removed 5 bases from V and 8 bases from J; junction bases left unmatched: 11. The CDR3 DNA reads as TGTGCCAGTAGTCCATTGGGCGGGAGGACGGATGAGCAGTTCTTC. Its protein product is CASSPLGGRTDEQFF.

The V and J genes are TRBV28 and TRBJ1-1, with TRBD1 identical over 8 bases. Germline assignment: CDR1 MDHEN and CDR2 SYDVKM. The CDR3 totals 14 residues. The V and J ends lost 5 bases and 5 bases, in that order; junction bases with no gene match: 7. The CDR3 sequence is CASSPYRGFTEAFF. The CDR3 DNA reads as TGTGCCAGCAGTCCCTACAGGGGGTTTACTGAAGCTTTCTTT.